A single sample is the source of the 20 T cell receptor beta chains below, sequenced in a study of blood T cell repertoires in COVID-19. Assay used: immunoSEQ multiplex PCR; TCRdb lists only in-frame clones, some missing. The table has over 45,000 clones, 75% to 90% seen once. The sample comprised peripheral blood. Receptors originate from a human donor in a cohort sampled during active COVID-19.

This sequence joins TRBV5-6 and TRBJ2-6, with D possibly being TRBD1 (5 bases). Germline V lookup: CDR1 SGHDT, CDR2 YYEEEE. The CDR3 totals 12 residues. Trimming removed 1 base from V and 12 bases from J, with 8 bases in between. This CDR3 reads CASSLYRGVLTF. CDR3 coding DNA: TGTGCCAGCAGCTTGTATAGGGGCGTCCTGACTTTC.

The chain carries TRBV6-2 or TRBV6-3 and TRBJ1-2, with unresolved D. The CDR3 is 13 residues long. CDR1 and CDR2 (germline): MNHEY, SVGEGT. The V end was cut by 5 bases, the J end by 3 bases, with 10 bases between. The CDR3 spells CASSPRGYYGYTF. For the CDR3, the DNA is TGTGCCAGCAGTCCCCGAGGATACTATGGCTACACCTTC.

V gene TRBV7-9 combines with J gene TRBJ1-3; 8 positions match TRBD1. With V trimmed by 7 bases and J by 2 bases, 4 bases remained unmatched. CDR3 length: 14 residues. Germline V CDR1 and CDR2: SEHNR, FQNEAQ (reference sequence). DNA of the CDR3: TGTGCCAGCATCCTACAGGGGGCTGGAAACACCATATATTTT. It codes for CASILQGAGNTIYF.

DNA of the CDR3: TGTGCCAGCAGTTTACTGAATTCACCCCTCCACTTT. Its translation: CASSLLNSPLHF. The chain joins TRBV27 to TRBJ1-6; D is uncertain. The CDR3 spans 12 residues. The V gene lost 2 bases and the J gene lost 7 bases, with 3 bases spanning the gap. From germline, CDR1 is MNHEY and CDR2 SMNVEV (reference sequence).

The chain recombines TRBV2 with TRBJ2-7; D is perhaps TRBD1 (6 bases). Germline CDR1 is SNHLY and CDR2 is FYNNEI. The V gene lost 7 bases and the J gene lost 2 bases, with 15 bases spanning the gap. This CDR3 is built from 14 residues. The CDR3 sequence: CASTRDRRTYEQYF. The CDR3 DNA sequence: TGTGCCAGCACTCGCGACAGGAGAACCTACGAGCAGTACTTC.

In DNA form, the CDR3 reads TGTGCCAGCAGCTTCCTAGAAGCGGGGGGTCTCGAGCAGTACTTC. Translated: CASSFLEAGGLEQYF. The J gene is TRBJ2-7, the V gene TRBV11-2, with 9 bases lining up with TRBD2. The germline V gene has CDR1 SGHAT and CDR2 FQNNGV. This CDR3 contains 15 residues. V was clipped by 3 bases and J by 6 bases; unmatched bases: 9.

V gene TRBV4-1 combines with J gene TRBJ2-1; D call uncertain. Germline-derived CDR1 and CDR2 are MGHRA and YSYEKL. With 1 base removed from V and 7 bases from J, the gap between germline ends came to 5 bases. This CDR3 comprises 12 residues. DNA of the CDR3: TGCGCCAGCAGCCAAGCGCTAAATGAGCAGTTCTTC. This encodes CASSQALNEQFF.

The chain combines TRBV19 with TRBJ1-5; the match to TRBD1 covers 7 bases. Germline V CDR1 and CDR2: LNHDA, SQIVND (reference sequence). The V and J ends lost 5 bases and 4 bases, in that order; junction bases with no gene match: 8. This CDR3 is built from 15 residues. The DNA of the CDR3 is TGTGCCAGTAGTCCTAATGGACAGGAAAATCAGCCCCAGCATTTT. This sequence encodes CASSPNGQENQPQHF.

The genes are TRBV4-3 and TRBJ1-4, with 9 bases matching TRBD1. Germline V lookup: CDR1 LGHNA, CDR2 YSLEER. V trimming: 1 base; J trimming: 7 bases; junction bases outside the gene matches: 10. The CDR3 contains 17 residues. The CDR3 DNA follows: TGCGCCAGCAGCCAAGGGTATACCACAGGGGGCCGTGAAAAACTGTTTTTT. Translating it yields CASSQGYTTGGREKLFF.

The table lists this clone with a count of one. This sequence joins TRBV27 and TRBJ2-6, with no clear D. Germline CDR1 MNHEY, CDR2 SMNVEV (reference sequence). This CDR3 contains 13 residues. V gave up 10 bases and J gave up 0 bases, with 7 bases separating them. DNA of the CDR3: TGTGCCACCCAGTTCTCTGGGGCCAACGTCCTGACTTTC. This sequence encodes CATQFSGANVLTF.

The chain combines TRBV4-2 with TRBJ1-1; 9 bases are shared with TRBD1. There are 15 residues in the CDR3. Germline lookup yields CDR1 LGHNA and CDR2 YNFKEQ. V gave up 3 bases and J gave up 6 bases; unmatched junction bases: 8. The CDR3 sequence: CASSQKDRGSPEAFF. CDR3 nucleotide sequence: TGTGCCAGCAGCCAGAAGGACAGGGGTAGTCCTGAAGCTTTCTTT.

CDR3 region: CASSRETSGYTF. In DNA form, the CDR3 reads TGTGCCAGCAGCCGGGAAACCAGTGGCTACACCTTC. V usage is TRBV5-4 and J usage is TRBJ1-2, with unresolved D. V was trimmed by 4 bases and J by 7 bases, leaving 11 bases between them. This CDR3 has 12 residues. From germline, CDR1 is SGHNT and CDR2 YYREEE (reference sequence).

This chain connects TRBV19 to TRBJ1-4, with TRBD1 as a possible D gene (5 bases). V was shortened by 6 bases and J by 0 bases, with 20 bases between the two germline ends. CDR1 and CDR2 from the germline V gene are LNHDA and SQIVND (reference sequence). The CDR3 consists of 18 residues. Written as DNA, the CDR3 is TGTGCCAGTAGGAACCGGGCAGGGCCCCTTGCAACTAATGAAAAACTGTTTTTT. Its translation: CASRNRAGPLATNEKLFF.

The chain recombines TRBV5-1 with TRBJ2-6; 7 bases fit TRBD1. The V gene end was trimmed by 3 bases and the J gene end by 8 bases; junction bases not matched to a gene: 8. The germline gives CDR1 SGHRS, CDR2 YFSETQ. The CDR3 runs to 15 residues. The CDR3 nucleotides read TGCGCCAGCAGCTCGTACGACAGGGAAACCAACGTCCTGACTTTC. This sequence encodes CASSSYDRETNVLTF.

The chain has TRBV7-9 and TRBJ1-3; 8 bases match TRBD1. Per germline, CDR1 SEHNR and CDR2 FQNEAQ (reference sequence). There are 14 residues in the CDR3. V lost 5 bases, J lost 7 bases, and 7 bases stayed unmatched. The CDR3, as DNA: TGTGCCAGCAGCCCGAGGACAGGGCAGAACACCATATATTTT. Protein: CASSPRTGQNTIYF.

V gene TRBV30 combines with J gene TRBJ2-5, with 7 bases matching TRBD2. V was clipped by 5 bases and J by 0 bases; unmatched bases: 6. In germline, CDR1 is GTSNPN, CDR2 SVGIG (reference sequence). This CDR3 contains 14 residues. The DNA for the CDR3 is TGTGCCTGGTTCCGGGGAGGGAACCAAGAGACCCAGTACTTC. This gives the protein CAWFRGGNQETQYF.

The genes are TRBV29-1 and TRBJ1-3; 9 positions match TRBD1. From germline, CDR1 is SQVTM and CDR2 ANQGSEA. The CDR3 has 13 amino acids. The junction had 2 bases not matched to a gene; V was cut back by 6 bases and J by 2 bases. CDR3 in DNA: TGCAGCGTACAGGGGGCTCCTGGAAACACCATATATTTT. Protein sequence: CSVQGAPGNTIYF. Combining the CDR3 with reference TRBV29-1 and TRBJ1-3 gives the whole variable domain SAVISQKPSRDICQRGTSLTIQCQVDSQVTMMFWYRQQPGQSLTLIATANQGSEATYESGFVIDKFPISRPNLTFSTLTVSNMSPEDSSIYLCSVQGAPGNTIYFGEGSWLTVV.

The chain employs TRBV7-2 and TRBJ2-7; D possibly corresponds to TRBD2 (5 bases). The germline CDR1 and CDR2 sequences are SGHTA and FQGNSA. This CDR3 region has 16 residues. Trimming took off 5 bases at V and 3 bases at J, with 20 bases between the two ends. The CDR3 sequence is CASSHEGIPRRYEQYF. The CDR3 bases are TGTGCCAGCAGCCATGAGGGCATTCCTAGGCGCTACGAGCAGTACTTC.

The CDR3 here is CASSLDTSNQPQHF. For the CDR3, the DNA is TGCGCCAGCAGCCTCGACACTAGCAATCAGCCCCAGCATTTT. V and J are TRBV4-1 and TRBJ1-5; the D is unclear. The germline V and J ends were trimmed by 4 bases and 0 bases, with 7 bases remaining between them. The CDR3 length is 14 residues. Germline V gene lookup returns CDR1 MGHRA and CDR2 YSYEKL.

This clone has just a few counts. The V gene is TRBV4-1, the J gene TRBJ1-4, with D possibly matching TRBD1 (6 bases). The CDR3 runs to 16 residues. V lost 0 bases to trimming and J lost 4 bases, with 12 bases between them. CDR1 and CDR2 (germline): MGHRA, YSYEKL. The CDR3 sequence is CASSQDRARGNEKLFF. The DNA for the CDR3 is TGCGCCAGCAGCCAAGATCGAGCCAGGGGTAATGAAAAACTGTTTTTT.